A single sample gave rise to the 29 T cell receptor beta chains below, sequenced in a study of blood T cell repertoires in COVID-19. Profiling relied on immunoSEQ multiplex PCR, and the TCRdb table lists in-frame clones only, not all of them. The table lists around 150,000 clones, around four fifths of them singletons, with roughly 6.2% in the top ten. The specimen sequenced was PBMCs or T cells enriched from blood (not recorded which). The receptors were gathered from a woman aged 40 to 50 who had recovered from COVID-19.

This sequence joins TRBV10-2 and TRBJ1-2; D might be TRBD1 (6 bases). V was cut by 8 bases and J by 6 bases, with 16 bases left in between. CDR1 is WSHSY, CDR2 SAAADI, per germline. The CDR3 totals 13 residues. The chain's CDR3 is CASFEQGPDGYTF. CDR3 coding DNA: TGCGCCAGCTTTGAACAGGGACCGGATGGCTACACCTTC.

The chain is built from TRBV15 and TRBJ1-2; a weak D match, TRBD1 (5 bases). Per the germline V gene, CDR1 is LNHNV and CDR2 is YYDKDF (reference sequence). Trimming removed 1 base at V and 4 bases at J, with 13 bases between. The CDR3 loop spans 15 amino acids. CDR3 bases: TGTGCCACCAGCAGAGCCCAGGGCTCCCTCTATGGCTACACCTTC. Translated, it gives CATSRAQGSLYGYTF.

This chain uses TRBV4-2 with TRBJ2-5; 7 bases fit TRBD1. Germline-derived CDR1 and CDR2 are LGHNA and YNFKEQ. V shed 4 bases and J 5 bases; nucleotides not matched to a gene: 10. There are 15 residues in the CDR3. The CDR3 DNA reads as TGTGCCAGCAGCCCTAACCGGGACAGAGCTGAGACCCAGTACTTC. This encodes CASSPNRDRAETQYF.

V is TRBV30 and J is TRBJ1-1, with D unresolved. Trimming removed 0 bases from V and 11 bases from J, with 13 bases in between. The length of the CDR3 is 12 residues. Germline CDR1 is GTSNPN and CDR2 is SVGIG (reference sequence). CDR3 nucleotides: TGTGCCTGGAGTGTTGGTTTGCAGGCCGCTTTCTTT. Residues: CAWSVGLQAAFF.

The chain carries TRBV12-3 or TRBV12-4 and TRBJ2-5; no firm D call. The CDR3 covers 13 residues. Trimming cost V 3 bases and J 2 bases, with 7 bases left between them. In DNA form, the CDR3 reads TGTGCCAGCAGTTTCGGTGATCAAGAGACCCAGTACTTC. Translating it yields CASSFGDQETQYF.

This rearrangement joins TRBV15 to TRBJ2-7, with no clear D. V was clipped by 0 bases and J by 1 base, with 7 bases between them. Germline V gene sequence: CDR1 LNHNV, CDR2 YYDKDF (reference sequence). The CDR3 is 14 residues long. CDR3 sequence: CATSRDSYSYEQYF. Written as DNA, the CDR3 is TGTGCCACCAGCAGAGACTCCTATTCCTACGAGCAGTACTTC.

This chain uses TRBV2 with TRBJ2-2, with TRBD2 matching over 9 bases. This CDR3 contains 16 residues. The germline V gene encodes CDR1 SNHLY and CDR2 FYNNEI. Germline trimming cut 6 bases from V and 2 bases from J; bases unmatched to any gene: 7. The CDR3 DNA follows: TGTGCCAGCAGAGGGGGACTAGCAAGTAACACCGGGGAGCTGTTTTTT. As protein: CASRGGLASNTGELFF.

This chain uses TRBV7-2 with TRBJ2-2; D is unclear. With 1 base removed from V and 6 bases from J, the gap between germline ends came to 3 bases. CDR3 length: 12 amino acids. Germline V CDR1 and CDR2: SGHTA, FQGNSA. DNA for the CDR3: TGTGCCAGCAGCTTAGTCTCCGGGGAGCTGTTTTTT. As protein: CASSLVSGELFF. The full variable domain, with the rest looked up from reference TRBV7-2 and TRBJ2-2, is GAGVSQSPSNKVTEKGKDVELRCDPISGHTALYWYRQSLGQGLEFLIYFQGNSAPDKSGLPSDRFSAERTGGSVSTLTIQRTQQEDSAVYLCASSLVSGELFFGEGSRLTVL.

This clone has only one observation. This chain links TRBV3-1 (or the pseudogene TRBV3-2) with TRBJ1-3; 8 positions agree with TRBD1. The CDR3 totals 18 residues. Germline V gene lookup returns CDR1 LGHDT and CDR2 YNNKEL (reference sequence). The V segment lost 0 bases and the J segment 2 bases; nucleotides outside the gene matches: 9. CDR3 coding DNA: TGTGCCAGCAGCCAAGATTTCACAGGGGGAAGAGCTGGAAACACCATATATTTT. Translating gives CASSQDFTGGRAGNTIYF.

This chain uses TRBV5-4 with TRBJ2-2; TRBD1 matches at 8 bases. Germline-derived CDR1 and CDR2 are SGHNT and YYREEE (reference sequence). CDR3 length: 17 residues. The V segment lost 4 bases and the J segment 3 bases; nucleotides outside the gene matches: 11. CDR3 residues: CASSLRTGWRDTGELFF. For the CDR3, the DNA is TGTGCCAGCAGCCTCCGGACAGGGTGGAGGGACACCGGGGAGCTGTTTTTT.

J is TRBJ2-7 and V is TRBV27, with D perhaps matching TRBD1 (6 bases). Trimming stripped 2 bases from V and 3 bases from J, with 14 bases between. Germline V gene lookup returns CDR1 MNHEY and CDR2 SMNVEV (reference sequence). This CDR3 contains 15 residues. DNA of the CDR3: TGTGCCAGCAGTTTAAGAACCACAGGGATCTACGAGCAGTACTTC. This gives the protein CASSLRTTGIYEQYF.

J is TRBJ2-1 and V is TRBV12-3 or TRBV12-4; D not resolved. V lost 3 bases and J 5 bases, leaving 8 bases between the germline ends. The CDR3 is 13 residues long. The CDR3 here is CASSFGHNNEQFF. CDR3 coding DNA: TGTGCCAGCAGTTTTGGCCATAACAATGAGCAGTTCTTC.

The rearrangement joins TRBV9 to TRBJ2-7, with D possibly TRBD2 on 5 matching bases. The CDR3 covers 13 residues. Germline values: CDR1 SGDLS, CDR2 YYNGEE. Trimming took off 0 bases at V and 7 bases at J, with 11 bases between the two ends. The CDR3 sequence is CASSVASEGEQYF. DNA for the CDR3: TGTGCCAGCAGCGTAGCCTCCGAGGGAGAGCAGTACTTC.

This clone was seen only once. The chain links TRBV27 to TRBJ2-7, with 14 bases matching TRBD2. This CDR3 region has 16 residues. Germline CDR1 MNHEY, CDR2 SMNVEV (reference sequence). The junction had 0 bases not matched to a gene; V was cut back by 0 bases and J by 2 bases. For the CDR3, the DNA is TGTGCCAGCAGTTTATCGACTAGCGGGAGGGCCTACGAGCAGTACTTC. It specifies CASSLSTSGRAYEQYF.

The genes are TRBV13 and TRBJ2-3; D call uncertain. Germline CDR1 and CDR2: PRHDT and FYEKMQ (reference sequence). The CDR3 length is 13 residues. Deletions cut 5 bases from V and 4 bases from J, with 10 bases between. In nucleotides, the CDR3 is TGTGCCAGCAGCATACTGATAGCAGATACGCAGTATTTT. Its translation is CASSILIADTQYF.

V gene TRBV18 combines with J gene TRBJ1-5; no clear D gene. CDR1 and CDR2 from the germline V gene are KGHSH and LQKENI. The CDR3 loop spans 14 amino acids. V was trimmed by 2 bases and J by 2 bases, leaving 7 bases between them. The DNA of the CDR3 is TGTGCCAGCTCACCATCAACGGGCAATCAGCCCCAGCATTTT. Its translation is CASSPSTGNQPQHF.

This clone was seen more than once but under ten times. The chain combines TRBV10-1 with TRBJ2-3; D may be TRBD1 (6 bases). Germline lookup yields CDR1 WNHNN and CDR2 SYGVQD (reference sequence). The CDR3 sequence is 13 residues long. V was shortened by 3 bases and J by 5 bases, with 9 bases between the two germline ends. CDR3 residues: CASSDRGQDTQYF. For the CDR3, the DNA is TGCGCCAGCAGTGACAGGGGCCAAGATACGCAGTATTTT.

The V and J genes are TRBV5-1 and TRBJ1-4; a possible D gene is TRBD1 (5 bases). Germline V gene data show CDR1 as SGHRS and CDR2 as YFSETQ. The CDR3 contains 16 residues. Trimming pared 4 bases from V and 8 bases from J, leaving 21 bases between. CDR3 DNA: TGCGCCAGCAGCCTAATGGGACCGATGGGAGGGGAAAAACTGTTTTTT. Its translation: CASSLMGPMGGEKLFF.

For this clone: At one boundary the junction diverges from the germline segment, which might be a read error. V is TRBV7-7 and J is TRBJ1-3, with D hard to call. The germline V gene has CDR1 SSHAT and CDR2 FNYEAQ (reference sequence). The CDR3 contains 13 residues. The chain's CDR3 is CASSPESGNTIYF. The CDR3 DNA is TGTGCTAGCAGCCCCGAGTCTGGAAACACCATATATTTT. The whole variable domain, remainder taken from reference TRBV7-7 and TRBJ1-3, is GAGVSQSPRYKVTKRGQDVTLRCDPISSHATLYWYQQALGQGPEFLTYFNYEAQPDKSGLPSDRFSAERPEGSISTLTIQRTEQRDSAMYRCASSPESGNTIYFGEGSWLTVV.

V gene TRBV10-1 combines with J gene TRBJ2-7; 7 bases align to TRBD2. Trimming cost V 8 bases and J 0 bases; bases outside gene matches: 13. The CDR3 totals 16 residues. CDR1 is WNHNN, CDR2 SYGVQD, per germline (reference sequence). The CDR3 loop is CASRGMAGVPSYEQYF. CDR3 bases: TGCGCCAGCCGTGGTATGGCGGGGGTTCCCTCCTACGAGCAGTACTTC.

This clone appeared once. The chain recombines TRBV6-5 with TRBJ1-1, with D maybe TRBD1 (5 bases). The CDR3 covers 14 residues. Germline V CDR1 and CDR2: MNHEY, SVGAGI. The ends were cut back, 7 bases at V and 2 bases at J, with 14 bases in the middle. CDR3 sequence reads: CASTRAGPNTEAFF. The CDR3 nucleotides read TGTGCCAGCACCCGTGCAGGGCCTAACACTGAAGCTTTCTTT.

V and J are TRBV29-1 and TRBJ1-4; 10 positions agree with TRBD1. CDR3 length: 15 residues. With V trimmed by 6 bases and J by 8 bases, 12 bases remained unmatched. CDR1 and CDR2 from the germline V gene are SQVTM and ANQGSEA. CDR3 region: CSVQADRGLKEKLFF. CDR3 nucleotides: TGCAGCGTCCAGGCAGACAGGGGGCTAAAGGAAAAACTGTTTTTT.

This clone appeared a few times. Other DNA sequences in the sample encode the same CDR3. The chain has TRBV11-3 and TRBJ2-5; 8 nucleotides line up with TRBD2. Germline values: CDR1 SGHNT, CDR2 YENEEA. With 1 base clipped from V and 0 bases from J, the junction kept 4 bases outside the gene matches. The CDR3 extends over 16 amino acids. CDR3 nucleotides: TGTGCCAGCAGCTTAGGCCAGCGGGAGTACCAAGAGACCCAGTACTTC. It translates to CASSLGQREYQETQYF.

The V call is TRBV7-3, the J call TRBJ1-1; TRBD1 aligns across 8 bases. V lost 4 bases and J lost 3; bases outside the gene matches: 16. The CDR3 spans 18 residues. CDR1 is SGHTA, CDR2 FQGTGA, per germline. The CDR3 region has the DNA TGTGCCAGCAGCTCCTTTCAGGGGGCGATGTATTCGGACACTGAAGCTTTCTTT. Amino acid sequence: CASSSFQGAMYSDTEAFF.

This clone was seen only once. The chain is built from TRBV27 and TRBJ2-7; 8 bases are shared with TRBD2. The V gene's germline CDR1 is MNHEY and CDR2 SMNVEV (reference sequence). The CDR3 extends over 18 amino acids. The junction had 21 bases not matched to a gene; V was cut back by 5 bases and J by 6 bases. DNA for the CDR3: TGTGCCAGCAGTAAATACGAGAAAGGCGCGGGGGGAGTTGGCGAGCAGTACTTC. Translated: CASSKYEKGAGGVGEQYF.

This clone was counted between two and nine times. This chain links TRBV7-2 with TRBJ2-1, with TRBD2 matching 7 bases. The germline V gene encodes CDR1 SGHTA and CDR2 FQGNSA. V trimming: 1 base; J trimming: 0 bases; junction bases outside the gene matches: 6. CDR3 length: 17 residues. CDR3 sequence reads: CASSLVGRGVSYNEQFF. DNA of the CDR3: TGTGCCAGCAGCTTAGTAGGTCGGGGGGTCTCCTACAATGAGCAGTTCTTC.

This sequence joins TRBV5-6 and TRBJ1-1; a possible D gene is TRBD1 (6 bases). This CDR3 has 13 amino acids. Germline loops: CDR1 SGHDT, CDR2 YYEEEE. Between the trimmed V and J ends, which lost 4 bases and 5 bases, there was a span of 12 bases. The CDR3 coding sequence is TGTGCCAGCAGCGCAGTAGACAGGACTGAAGCTTTCTTT. Protein product: CASSAVDRTEAFF.

The rearrangement uses TRBV24-1 and TRBJ2-1; maybe TRBD2 (6 bases). Per the germline V gene, CDR1 is KGHDR and CDR2 is SFDVKD. Between the trimmed V and J ends, which lost 5 bases and 3 bases, there was a span of 16 bases. The CDR3 is 16 residues long. The CDR3 reads CATSGGLAGSYNEQFF. As DNA, the CDR3 is TGTGCCACCAGTGGGGGTCTGGCGGGGAGCTACAATGAGCAGTTCTTC.

The genes are TRBV9 and TRBJ2-2, with a possible D match to TRBD2 (7 bases). V gave up 0 bases and J gave up 2 bases, with 8 bases separating them. The germline CDR1 and CDR2 sequences are SGDLS and YYNGEE. The CDR3 has 15 amino acids. The CDR3 coding sequence is TGTGCCAGCAGCGTAGCGGGGGGCAACACCGGGGAGCTGTTTTTT. The encoded protein is CASSVAGGNTGELFF.